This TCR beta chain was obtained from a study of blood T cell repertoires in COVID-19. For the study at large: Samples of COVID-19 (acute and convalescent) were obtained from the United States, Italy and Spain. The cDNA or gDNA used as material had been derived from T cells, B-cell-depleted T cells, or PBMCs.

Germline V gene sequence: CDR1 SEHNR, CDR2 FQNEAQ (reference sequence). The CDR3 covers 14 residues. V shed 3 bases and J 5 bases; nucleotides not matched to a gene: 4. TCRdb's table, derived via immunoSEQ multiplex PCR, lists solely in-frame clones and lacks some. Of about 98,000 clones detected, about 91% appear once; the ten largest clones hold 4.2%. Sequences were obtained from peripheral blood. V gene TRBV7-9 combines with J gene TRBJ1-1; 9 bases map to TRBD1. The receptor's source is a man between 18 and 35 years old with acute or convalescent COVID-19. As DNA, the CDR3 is TGTGCCAGCAGCTTTTCGGACAGGGGTACTGAAGCTTTCTTT. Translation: CASSFSDRGTEAFF.